This is a list of T cell receptor beta chains from one sample in a study of T cell repertoires in cytomegalovirus infection. From the reads, TCRdb called clonotypes with MiXCR, one entry per CDR3 protein. The sample gives hundreds of thousands of distinct CDR3 sequences, around 30% of which show up once; around a sixth is in the top ten. No antigen has been identified for these receptors. The sequencing here drew on cultured PBMCs, taken from culture after CMV antigen stimulation. The source is a human donor in good health (CMV status not recorded). Some clones in this sample may be carry-over from other donors' samples. CDR3s include the opening cysteine and the closing phenylalanine or tryptophan. The order of the fields is CDR3 length, D gene, clone size, J gene, V gene, CDR3 DNA, CDR3 protein. D genes are given only for firm matches. Clone size is not always given. Where it is, it says once, few, many or a class for expanded clones.

cdr3_length: 13; d_call: NA; clone_size: NA; j_call: TRBJ2-7; v_call: TRBV19; cdr3_nt: TGTGCCAGTGGTATCGAACCGGGCTACGAGCAGTACTTC; cdr3_aa: CASGIEPGYEQYF
cdr3_length: 14; d_call: TRBD2; clone_size: few; j_call: TRBJ2-2; v_call: TRBV7-6; cdr3_nt: TGTGCCAGCAGCGCCCGGGAGGTGGGCGGGGAGCTGTTTTTT; cdr3_aa: CASSAREVGGELFF
cdr3_length: 12; d_call: NA; clone_size: few; j_call: TRBJ1-2; v_call: TRBV5-4; cdr3_nt: TGTGCCGGCACCGGTCCTAACTATGGCTACACCTTC; cdr3_aa: CAGTGPNYGYTF
cdr3_length: 15; d_call: NA; clone_size: few; j_call: TRBJ1-1; v_call: TRBV25-1; cdr3_nt: TGTGCCAGCCCCCCTCGGGGCGGATTGAACACTGAAGCTTTCTTT; cdr3_aa: CASPPRGGLNTEAFF
cdr3_length: 16; d_call: NA; clone_size: few; j_call: TRBJ2-1; v_call: TRBV4-1; cdr3_nt: TGCGCCAGCAGCCCCGTAACCCGGGCCCGCGGGGATGAGCAGTTCTTC; cdr3_aa: CASSPVTRARGDEQFF
cdr3_length: 16; d_call: TRBD1; clone_size: many; j_call: TRBJ1-1; v_call: TRBV7-2; cdr3_nt: TGTGCCAGCAGCCCTCCAGGGGGCGGGATGAACACTGAAGCTTTCTTT; cdr3_aa: CASSPPGGGMNTEAFF
cdr3_length: 14; d_call: NA; clone_size: NA; j_call: TRBJ2-1; v_call: TRBV11-2; cdr3_nt: TGTGCCAGCAGCTCAGGGGCCCGTGGGCGAGAGCAGTTCTTC; cdr3_aa: CASSSGARGREQFF
cdr3_length: 15; d_call: TRBD2; clone_size: NA; j_call: TRBJ2-2; v_call: TRBV20-1; cdr3_nt: TGCAGTGCTAGAGCCGTCGGGGGGGCCGGCGGGGAGCTGTTTTTT; cdr3_aa: CSARAVGGAGGELFF
cdr3_length: 15; d_call: TRBD1; clone_size: NA; j_call: TRBJ2-7; v_call: TRBV19; cdr3_nt: TGTGCCAGTAGTAGACGAAGGGACAGGGAGAACGAGCAGTACTTC; cdr3_aa: CASSRRRDRENEQYF
cdr3_length: 14; d_call: NA; clone_size: NA; j_call: TRBJ2-3; v_call: TRBV6-2/TRBV6-3; cdr3_nt: TGTGCCAGCAGCACTAGCAGCGACACAGATACGCAGTATTTT; cdr3_aa: CASSTSSDTDTQYF
cdr3_length: 16; d_call: TRBD2; clone_size: few; j_call: TRBJ2-1; v_call: TRBV28; cdr3_nt: TGTGCCAGCAGTTTACCACTAGCGGGGGGCCCCATCGAGCAGTTCTTC; cdr3_aa: CASSLPLAGGPIEQFF
cdr3_length: 15; d_call: NA; clone_size: NA; j_call: TRBJ1-1; v_call: TRBV28; cdr3_nt: TGTGCCAGCAGATGGACGGGAGCCGGGGCCACTGAAGCTTTCTTT; cdr3_aa: CASRWTGAGATEAFF
cdr3_length: 18; d_call: TRBD2; clone_size: few; j_call: TRBJ2-2; v_call: TRBV2; cdr3_nt: TGTGCCAGCAGTGAAATTGCTAGCGGGATAAGTTGGACCGGGGAGCTGTTTTTT; cdr3_aa: CASSEIASGISWTGELFF
cdr3_length: 16; d_call: TRBD2; clone_size: NA; j_call: TRBJ2-2; v_call: TRBV7-2; cdr3_nt: TGTGCCAGCAGCTTTGGGACTAGCCCACTCACCGGGGAGCTGTTTTTT; cdr3_aa: CASSFGTSPLTGELFF
cdr3_length: 15; d_call: TRBD2; clone_size: once; j_call: TRBJ2-1; v_call: TRBV18; cdr3_nt: TGTGCCAGCTCATCGGGCAGCGGGACTTACAATGAGCAGTTCTTC; cdr3_aa: CASSSGSGTYNEQFF
cdr3_length: 14; d_call: NA; clone_size: NA; j_call: TRBJ2-1; v_call: TRBV3-1; cdr3_nt: TGTGCCAGCAGCCAGATGCAGTCGTACAATGAGCAGTTCTTC; cdr3_aa: CASSQMQSYNEQFF
cdr3_length: 13; d_call: NA; clone_size: few; j_call: TRBJ1-1; v_call: TRBV6-1; cdr3_nt: TGTGCCAGCAGTGAAGCACACGGGACTGAAGCTTTCTTT; cdr3_aa: CASSEAHGTEAFF
cdr3_length: 14; d_call: NA; clone_size: NA; j_call: TRBJ2-7; v_call: TRBV7-9; cdr3_nt: TGTGCCAGCAGCTTCCGCGGACAGTCCTACGAGCAGTACTTC; cdr3_aa: CASSFRGQSYEQYF
cdr3_length: 12; d_call: TRBD2; clone_size: NA; j_call: TRBJ2-5; v_call: TRBV2; cdr3_nt: TGTGCCAGCAGGGGGGGGATAGAGACCCAGTACTTC; cdr3_aa: CASRGGIETQYF
cdr3_length: 16; d_call: TRBD2; clone_size: NA; j_call: TRBJ2-3; v_call: TRBV12-3/TRBV12-4; cdr3_nt: TGTGCCAGCAGCAATATAGCGGGAGGCCTCACAGATACGCAGTATTTT; cdr3_aa: CASSNIAGGLTDTQYF
cdr3_length: 16; d_call: TRBD2; clone_size: NA; j_call: TRBJ2-3; v_call: TRBV5-6; cdr3_nt: TGTGCCAGCAGCTTGGTGGCGGGGGGAAATACAGATACGCAGTATTTT; cdr3_aa: CASSLVAGGNTDTQYF
cdr3_length: 17; d_call: NA; clone_size: many; j_call: TRBJ1-1; v_call: TRBV7-6; cdr3_nt: TGTGCCAGCAGCTTAGCGCGGTTAAAGGGACTGAACACTGAAGCTTTCTTT; cdr3_aa: CASSLARLKGLNTEAFF
cdr3_length: 14; d_call: NA; clone_size: NA; j_call: TRBJ2-1; v_call: TRBV7-8; cdr3_nt: TGTGCCAGCAGCGCGGGGAGCTCCTACAATGAGCAGTTCTTC; cdr3_aa: CASSAGSSYNEQFF
cdr3_length: 15; d_call: NA; clone_size: NA; j_call: TRBJ2-5; v_call: TRBV7-9; cdr3_nt: TGTGCCAGCACTTATTCGGGGGTTGGGCAAGAGACCCAGTACTTC; cdr3_aa: CASTYSGVGQETQYF
cdr3_length: 14; d_call: NA; clone_size: few; j_call: TRBJ1-4; v_call: TRBV7-9; cdr3_nt: TGTGCCAGCAGCCGACTAGGGGTCACTGAAAAACTGTTTTTT; cdr3_aa: CASSRLGVTEKLFF
cdr3_length: 14; d_call: NA; clone_size: NA; j_call: TRBJ2-1; v_call: TRBV12-3/TRBV12-4; cdr3_nt: TGTGCCAGCAGTTTAACTAGATCTTACAATGAGCAGTTCTTC; cdr3_aa: CASSLTRSYNEQFF
cdr3_length: 14; d_call: TRBD1; clone_size: many; j_call: TRBJ2-3; v_call: TRBV7-2; cdr3_nt: TGTGCCAGCAGCTTCGACAGGGGGGGAGATACGCAGTATTTT; cdr3_aa: CASSFDRGGDTQYF
cdr3_length: 14; d_call: TRBD1; clone_size: few; j_call: TRBJ1-2; v_call: TRBV7-8; cdr3_nt: TGTGCCAGCAGCCCGGGGACAGGGTCTCGTGGCTACACCTTC; cdr3_aa: CASSPGTGSRGYTF
cdr3_length: 14; d_call: NA; clone_size: NA; j_call: TRBJ1-3; v_call: TRBV12-3/TRBV12-4; cdr3_nt: TGTGCCAGCAGTTTACGGCTCGCTGGAAACACCATATATTTT; cdr3_aa: CASSLRLAGNTIYF
cdr3_length: 14; d_call: NA; clone_size: NA; j_call: TRBJ1-5; v_call: TRBV20-1; cdr3_nt: TGCAGTGCTAGAGCCGGGACGGGGGATCAGCCCCAGCATTTT; cdr3_aa: CSARAGTGDQPQHF
cdr3_length: 14; d_call: NA; clone_size: NA; j_call: TRBJ2-7; v_call: TRBV7-2; cdr3_nt: TGTGCCAGCAGCTTGGGGCTCAACTCCTACGCGCAGTACTTC; cdr3_aa: CASSLGLNSYAQYF
cdr3_length: 14; d_call: NA; clone_size: NA; j_call: TRBJ2-1; v_call: TRBV4-1; cdr3_nt: TGCGCCAGCAGCCCCTCGACTGGATACAATGAGCAGTTCTTC; cdr3_aa: CASSPSTGYNEQFF
cdr3_length: 17; d_call: TRBD2; clone_size: NA; j_call: TRBJ2-5; v_call: TRBV5-5; cdr3_nt: TGTGCCAGCAGCTTGGGGATGCTAGCGGGACCCCAAGAGACCCAGTACTTC; cdr3_aa: CASSLGMLAGPQETQYF
cdr3_length: 14; d_call: NA; clone_size: NA; j_call: TRBJ2-6; v_call: TRBV28; cdr3_nt: TGTGCCAGCAGTTTGGCGGCTGGGGCCAACGTCCTGACTTTC; cdr3_aa: CASSLAAGANVLTF
cdr3_length: 12; d_call: TRBD2; clone_size: few; j_call: TRBJ2-3; v_call: TRBV29-1; cdr3_nt: TGCAGCGTATCTAGCGGGGCAGATACGCAGTATTTT; cdr3_aa: CSVSSGADTQYF
cdr3_length: 15; d_call: NA; clone_size: NA; j_call: TRBJ2-2; v_call: TRBV20-1; cdr3_nt: TGCAGTGCTAGAAAGACGGGAGTATTGACCGGGGAGCTGTTTTTT; cdr3_aa: CSARKTGVLTGELFF
cdr3_length: 16; d_call: NA; clone_size: few; j_call: TRBJ2-1; v_call: TRBV6-2/TRBV6-3; cdr3_nt: TGTGCCAGCCGTAGCCGGGGCAGTCATGTCTACAATGAGCAGTTCTTC; cdr3_aa: CASRSRGSHVYNEQFF
cdr3_length: 15; d_call: NA; clone_size: NA; j_call: TRBJ2-3; v_call: TRBV4-2; cdr3_nt: TGTGCCAGCAGCCAAGAACGCATAGGTGACGCGACGCAGTATTTT; cdr3_aa: CASSQERIGDATQYF
cdr3_length: 10; d_call: NA; clone_size: NA; j_call: TRBJ2-5; v_call: TRBV13; cdr3_nt: TGTGCCAGCAGCGCTCAGACCCAGTACTTC; cdr3_aa: CASSAQTQYF
cdr3_length: 14; d_call: NA; clone_size: NA; j_call: TRBJ1-2; v_call: TRBV28; cdr3_nt: TGTGCCAGCAGGGAATTGAGCTCCAACTATGGCTACACCTTC; cdr3_aa: CASRELSSNYGYTF
cdr3_length: 12; d_call: TRBD2; clone_size: NA; j_call: TRBJ2-1; v_call: TRBV12-3/TRBV12-4; cdr3_nt: TGTGCCAGCAGCGGGGGGGCGAGTGAGCAGTTCTTC; cdr3_aa: CASSGGASEQFF
cdr3_length: 14; d_call: NA; clone_size: few; j_call: TRBJ2-5; v_call: TRBV20-1; cdr3_nt: TGCAGTGCTAGCGGTAGGGGGGGGAGAGAGACCCAGTACTTC; cdr3_aa: CSASGRGGRETQYF
cdr3_length: 13; d_call: NA; clone_size: NA; j_call: TRBJ1-4; v_call: TRBV20-1; cdr3_nt: TGCAGCGCACCGGGCGCAACTAATGAAAAACTGTTTTTT; cdr3_aa: CSAPGATNEKLFF
cdr3_length: 15; d_call: TRBD1; clone_size: NA; j_call: TRBJ1-5; v_call: TRBV2; cdr3_nt: TGTGCCAGCAGTGCCGAGGGACAGTCAAATCAGCCCCAGCATTTT; cdr3_aa: CASSAEGQSNQPQHF
cdr3_length: 13; d_call: NA; clone_size: few; j_call: TRBJ1-5; v_call: TRBV12-3/TRBV12-4; cdr3_nt: TGTGCCAGCAGTTTGGATCACAATCAGCCCCAGCATTTT; cdr3_aa: CASSLDHNQPQHF
cdr3_length: 13; d_call: NA; clone_size: NA; j_call: TRBJ2-5; v_call: TRBV6-5; cdr3_nt: TGTGCCAGCAGTCGGGAGAGTCAAGAGACCCAGTACTTC; cdr3_aa: CASSRESQETQYF
cdr3_length: 12; d_call: NA; clone_size: NA; j_call: TRBJ2-7; v_call: TRBV6-1; cdr3_nt: TGTGCCAGCAGGGCGGCGACCTACGAGCAGTACTTC; cdr3_aa: CASRAATYEQYF
cdr3_length: 15; d_call: NA; clone_size: many; j_call: TRBJ2-7; v_call: TRBV7-2; cdr3_nt: TGTGCCAGCAGCATAGACTATGGGAGCTACTACGAGCAGTACTTC; cdr3_aa: CASSIDYGSYYEQYF
cdr3_length: 16; d_call: NA; clone_size: NA; j_call: TRBJ2-4; v_call: TRBV5-4; cdr3_nt: TGTGCCAGCAGCCTGTGGCCGGCAGTAACCAAAAACATTCAGTACTTC; cdr3_aa: CASSLWPAVTKNIQYF
cdr3_length: 15; d_call: NA; clone_size: few; j_call: TRBJ1-2; v_call: TRBV19; cdr3_nt: TGTGCCAGTAGCCCCGGTCGGCGACCTCCTTGGGACTACACCTTC; cdr3_aa: CASSPGRRPPWDYTF
cdr3_length: 15; d_call: TRBD2; clone_size: NA; j_call: TRBJ2-1; v_call: TRBV7-2; cdr3_nt: TGTGCCAGCAGCTTAAGGACTAGCGGGACCCCAGAGCAGTTCTTC; cdr3_aa: CASSLRTSGTPEQFF
cdr3_length: 16; d_call: TRBD1; clone_size: NA; j_call: TRBJ1-2; v_call: TRBV10-3; cdr3_nt: TGTGCCATCAGCACGCAGGGGGCTGTTAGTAACTATGGCTACACCTTC; cdr3_aa: CAISTQGAVSNYGYTF
cdr3_length: 14; d_call: NA; clone_size: NA; j_call: TRBJ1-5; v_call: TRBV12-3/TRBV12-4; cdr3_nt: TGTGCCAGCAGTTCGAGCGGTAGCAATCAGCCCCAGCATTTT; cdr3_aa: CASSSSGSNQPQHF
cdr3_length: 11; d_call: NA; clone_size: NA; j_call: TRBJ2-7; v_call: TRBV6-8; cdr3_nt: TGTGCCACCACGTTATCCTACGAGCAGTACTTC; cdr3_aa: CATTLSYEQYF
cdr3_length: 15; d_call: NA; clone_size: NA; j_call: TRBJ2-2; v_call: TRBV19; cdr3_nt: TGTGCCAGTAGCCGCTCAGACCCGGAGACCGGGGAGCTGTTTTTT; cdr3_aa: CASSRSDPETGELFF
cdr3_length: 12; d_call: NA; clone_size: many; j_call: TRBJ2-7; v_call: TRBV7-2; cdr3_nt: TGTGCCAGCAGTCACCAAGGGACCGAGCAGTACTTC; cdr3_aa: CASSHQGTEQYF
cdr3_length: 15; d_call: NA; clone_size: NA; j_call: TRBJ2-7; v_call: TRBV4-2; cdr3_nt: TGTGCCAGCAGCCTAACATACAGGGATCCCTACGAGCAGTACTTC; cdr3_aa: CASSLTYRDPYEQYF
cdr3_length: 15; d_call: NA; clone_size: NA; j_call: TRBJ1-2; v_call: TRBV12-3/TRBV12-4; cdr3_nt: TGTGCCAGCAGTACAGGACCGACCCCGGGGTATGGCTACACCTTC; cdr3_aa: CASSTGPTPGYGYTF
cdr3_length: 14; d_call: NA; clone_size: NA; j_call: TRBJ1-5; v_call: TRBV24-1; cdr3_nt: TGTGCCACACGGACCCTCCGAAAGAATCAGCCCCAGCATTTT; cdr3_aa: CATRTLRKNQPQHF